These T cell receptor beta chains were read from a single sample in a study of CD8 T cells in ankylosing spondylitis. TCRdb recomputed calls from the 5' RACE reads with MiXCR, one row per CDR3 protein. The table includes hundreds of thousands of distinct CDR3 sequences, around 19% detected once. The sequenced sample consisted of blood, either unsorted or a sorted T cell fraction (not recorded which). All receptors come from a male donor with ankylosing spondylitis or in good health (not recorded which). The CDR3 runs from the conserved cysteine through the conserved F or W. Clone size appears in some rows only: once, few, many, or a class for an expanded clone.

>few|TRBV28|TRBJ1-2
CASSFGQVLYGYTF
>-|TRBV7-3|TRBJ2-2
CASSPGGVGGELFF
>-|TRBV7-2|TRBJ2-2
CASSLARPSGNSPRTGELFF
>few|TRBV5-1|TRBJ1-1
CASSSGTNTEAFF
>many|TRBV5-5|TRBJ2-3
CASSTKGSYTDTQYF
>-|TRBV7-3|TRBJ2-1
CASSMGQGAYNEQFF
>-|TRBV12-3/TRBV12-4|TRBJ1-5
CASSLAGEEPQHF
>-|TRBV5-1|TRBJ2-1
CASSNPGAPRENEQFF
>-|TRBV4-2|TRBJ2-1
CASSQEPWNEQFF
>-|TRBV12-3/TRBV12-4|TRBJ2-3
CASSAGMRADTQYF
>-|TRBV5-1|TRBJ2-1
CASTPVSPGYNEQFF
>-|TRBV7-9|TRBJ2-3
CASSVGAGSQYF
>few|TRBV4-1|TRBJ2-1
CASSQELTTHNEQFF
>-|TRBV7-3|TRBJ2-2
CASSPPGLAFDGELFF
>-|TRBV2|TRBJ1-1
CASSDGTGGLNTEAFF
>few|TRBV5-1|TRBJ2-5
CASSLELGGKGETQYF
>once|TRBV5-1|TRBJ2-2
CASSYEGQHTGELFF
>-|TRBV14|TRBJ1-4
CASSLRQGPNEKLFF
>many|TRBV20-1|TRBJ2-5
CSARLAGEETQYF
>few|TRBV7-2|TRBJ2-3
CASSLPGTGESDTQYF
>few|TRBV7-9|TRBJ1-1
CASSLGWRGAQDTEAFF
>few|TRBV12-3/TRBV12-4|TRBJ1-2
CASSLGQTLTNYGYTF
>few|TRBV3-1|TRBJ2-2
CASSQITGELFF
>-|TRBV5-1|TRBJ1-4
CGSSLGQEGEKLFF
>-|TRBV5-1|TRBJ2-2
CASSKGQDNTGELFF
>-|TRBV20-1|TRBJ1-1
CSATTGRDTEAFF
>-|TRBV27|TRBJ2-2
CASSFSPGQNTGELFF
>few|TRBV3-1|TRBJ2-1
CASSQGFDEQFF
>-|TRBV28|TRBJ1-1
CASSFGGVAEAFF